This T cell receptor (beta chain) was obtained from a study of blood T cell repertoires in COVID-19. Germline V gives CDR1 ENHRY, CDR2 SYGVKD. With 11 bases removed from V and 0 bases from J, the gap between germline ends came to 16 bases. The CDR3 covers 14 residues. Assay used: immunoSEQ multiplex PCR; TCRdb lists only in-frame clones, some missing. The table includes some 220,000 clones, around four fifths detected once. Sequenced: peripheral blood. The source is a man between 45 and 60 years old with acute or convalescent COVID-19. This chain links TRBV10-3 with TRBJ2-5; D possibly corresponds to TRBD2 (5 bases). CDR3 protein: CAHRAGGDQETQYF. The CDR3 region has the DNA TGTGCCCATCGGGCGGGTGGGGACCAAGAGACCCAGTACTTC.